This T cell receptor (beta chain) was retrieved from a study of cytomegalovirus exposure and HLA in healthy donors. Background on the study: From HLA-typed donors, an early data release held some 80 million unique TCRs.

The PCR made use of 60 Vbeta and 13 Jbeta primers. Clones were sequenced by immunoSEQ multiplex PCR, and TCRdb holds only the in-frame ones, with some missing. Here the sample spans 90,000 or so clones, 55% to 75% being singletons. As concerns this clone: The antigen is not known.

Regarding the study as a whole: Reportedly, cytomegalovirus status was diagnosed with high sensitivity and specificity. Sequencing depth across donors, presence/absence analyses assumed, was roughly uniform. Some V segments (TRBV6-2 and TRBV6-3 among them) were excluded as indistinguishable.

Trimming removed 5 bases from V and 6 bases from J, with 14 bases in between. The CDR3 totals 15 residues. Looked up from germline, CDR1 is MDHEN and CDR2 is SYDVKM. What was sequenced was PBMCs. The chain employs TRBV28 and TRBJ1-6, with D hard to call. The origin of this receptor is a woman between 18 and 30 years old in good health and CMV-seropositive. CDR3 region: CASSPTTLPNSPLHF. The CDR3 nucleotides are TGTGCCAGCAGTCCCACGACTCTCCCTAATTCACCCCTCCACTTT. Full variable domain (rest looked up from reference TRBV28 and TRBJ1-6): DVKVTQSSRYLVKRTGEKVFLECVQDMDHENMFWYRQDPGLGLRLIYFSYDVKMKEKGDIPEGYSVSREKKERFSLILESASTNQTSMYLCASSPTTLPNSPLHFGNGTRLTVT.